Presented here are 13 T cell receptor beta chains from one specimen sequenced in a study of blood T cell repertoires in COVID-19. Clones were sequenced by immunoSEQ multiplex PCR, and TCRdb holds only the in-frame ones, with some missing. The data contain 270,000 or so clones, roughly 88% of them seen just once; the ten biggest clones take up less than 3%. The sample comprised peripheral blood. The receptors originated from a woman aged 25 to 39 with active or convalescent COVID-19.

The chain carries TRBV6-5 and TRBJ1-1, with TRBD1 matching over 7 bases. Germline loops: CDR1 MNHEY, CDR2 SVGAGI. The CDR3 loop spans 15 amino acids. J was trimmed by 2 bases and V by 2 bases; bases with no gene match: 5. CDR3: CASSYRGGSNTEAFF. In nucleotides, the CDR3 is TGTGCCAGCAGTTACAGAGGGGGCAGCAACACTGAAGCTTTCTTT.

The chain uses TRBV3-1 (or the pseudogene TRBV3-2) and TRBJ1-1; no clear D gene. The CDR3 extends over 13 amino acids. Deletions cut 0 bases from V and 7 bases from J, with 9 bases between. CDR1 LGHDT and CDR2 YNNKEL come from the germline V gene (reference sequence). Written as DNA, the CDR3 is TGTGCCAGCAGCCAAGAGAGAAGCCTTGAAGCTTTCTTT. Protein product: CASSQERSLEAFF.

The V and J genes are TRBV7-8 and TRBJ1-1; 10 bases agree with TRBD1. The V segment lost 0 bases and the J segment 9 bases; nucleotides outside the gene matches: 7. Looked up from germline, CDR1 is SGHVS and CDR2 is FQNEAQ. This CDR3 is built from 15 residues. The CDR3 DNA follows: TGTGCCAGCAGCTTAGCAGGGGACAGGGGTCGAAAAGCTTTCTTT. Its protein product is CASSLAGDRGRKAFF.

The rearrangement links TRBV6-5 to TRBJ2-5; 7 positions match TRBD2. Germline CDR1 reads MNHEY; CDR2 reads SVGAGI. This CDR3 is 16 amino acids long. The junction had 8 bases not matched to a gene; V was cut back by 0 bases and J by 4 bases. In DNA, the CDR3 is TGTGCCAGCAGTTACTCGATCAGCGGGATGGGAGAGACCCAGTACTTC. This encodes CASSYSISGMGETQYF.

CDR3 amino acids: CAWSPLGSQPQHF. The CDR3 DNA sequence: TGTGCCTGGAGCCCCCTCGGGAGTCAGCCCCAGCATTTT. The chain links TRBV30 to TRBJ1-5; D unclear. Trimming took 3 bases from V and 6 from J, leaving 12 bases between them. Germline CDR1 and CDR2: GTSNPN and SVGIG (reference sequence). CDR3 length equals 13 residues.

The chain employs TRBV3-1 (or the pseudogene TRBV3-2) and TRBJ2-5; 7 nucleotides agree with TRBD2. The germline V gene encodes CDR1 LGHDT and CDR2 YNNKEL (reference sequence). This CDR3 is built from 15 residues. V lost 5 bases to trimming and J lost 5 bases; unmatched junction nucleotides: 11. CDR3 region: CASSTNGMREETQYF. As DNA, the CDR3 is TGTGCCAGCAGCACAAACGGGATGCGGGAGGAGACCCAGTACTTC.

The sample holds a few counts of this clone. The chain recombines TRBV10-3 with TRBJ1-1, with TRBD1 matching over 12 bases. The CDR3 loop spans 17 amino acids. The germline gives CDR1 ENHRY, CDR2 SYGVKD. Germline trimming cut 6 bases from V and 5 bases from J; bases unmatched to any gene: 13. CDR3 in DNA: TGTGCCATCAGGGCCGGGACAGGGGGCCCCGAGGTAACTGAAGCTTTCTTT. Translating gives CAIRAGTGGPEVTEAFF.

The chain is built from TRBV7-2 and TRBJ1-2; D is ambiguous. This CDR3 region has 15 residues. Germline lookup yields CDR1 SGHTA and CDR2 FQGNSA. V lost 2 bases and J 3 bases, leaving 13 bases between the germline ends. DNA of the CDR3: TGTGCCAGCAGCTTACAATCGAGGGCTGACTATGGCTACACCTTC. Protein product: CASSLQSRADYGYTF. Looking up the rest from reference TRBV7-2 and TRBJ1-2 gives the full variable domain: GAGVSQSPSNKVTEKGKDVELRCDPISGHTALYWYRQSLGQGLEFLIYFQGNSAPDKSGLPSDRFSAERTGGSVSTLTIQRTQQEDSAVYLCASSLQSRADYGYTFGSGTRLTVV.

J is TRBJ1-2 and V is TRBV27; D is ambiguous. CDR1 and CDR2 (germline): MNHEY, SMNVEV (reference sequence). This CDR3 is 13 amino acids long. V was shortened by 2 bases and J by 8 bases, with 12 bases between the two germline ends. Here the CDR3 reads CASSLGSRQGYTF. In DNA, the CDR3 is TGTGCCAGCAGTTTAGGGTCAAGACAAGGCTACACCTTC.

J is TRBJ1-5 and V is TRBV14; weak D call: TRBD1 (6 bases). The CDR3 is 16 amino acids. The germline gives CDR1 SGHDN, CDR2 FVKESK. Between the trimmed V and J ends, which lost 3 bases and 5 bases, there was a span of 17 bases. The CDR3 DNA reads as TGTGCCAGCAGCCAGGCGGCGGGGGGCGTGTATCAGCCCCAGCATTTT. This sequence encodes CASSQAAGGVYQPQHF.

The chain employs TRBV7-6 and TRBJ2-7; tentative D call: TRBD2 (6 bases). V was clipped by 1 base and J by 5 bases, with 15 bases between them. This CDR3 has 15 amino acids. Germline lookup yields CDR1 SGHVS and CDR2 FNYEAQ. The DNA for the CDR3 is TGTGCCAGCAGCTTAGGCGGGACGGTAAGCCACGAGCAGTACTTC. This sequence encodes CASSLGGTVSHEQYF.

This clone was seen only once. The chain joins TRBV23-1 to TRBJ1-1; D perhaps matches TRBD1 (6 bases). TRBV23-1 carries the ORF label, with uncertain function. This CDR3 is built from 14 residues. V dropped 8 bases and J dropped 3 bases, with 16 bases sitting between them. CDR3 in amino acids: CASLCLQGDTEAFF. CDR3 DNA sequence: TGCGCCAGCCTATGCTTACAGGGCGACACTGAAGCTTTCTTT.

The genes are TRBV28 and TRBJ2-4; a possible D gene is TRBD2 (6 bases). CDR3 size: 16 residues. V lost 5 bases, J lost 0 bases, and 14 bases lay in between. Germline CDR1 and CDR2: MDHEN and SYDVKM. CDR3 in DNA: TGTGCCAGCAGTCTGCGGGATGGGACAGCCAAAAACATTCAGTACTTC. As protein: CASSLRDGTAKNIQYF.